These 27 T cell receptor beta chains came from one sample sequenced in a study of cytomegalovirus exposure and HLA in healthy donors. Primers included in the PCR were 60 Vbeta and 13 Jbeta primers. TCRdb's table, derived via immunoSEQ multiplex PCR, lists solely in-frame clones and lacks some. The sample holds around 150,000 clones; just under 80% are singletons and the top ten take approximately 9.8%. The sequencing input was PBMCs. The receptors here all came from a man younger than 35 in good health and CMV-seropositive.

The rearrangement links TRBV4-1 to TRBJ2-4, with D possibly being TRBD1 (5 bases). The CDR3 consists of 12 residues. Per the germline V gene, CDR1 is MGHRA and CDR2 is YSYEKL. V was trimmed by 6 bases and J by 9 bases, leaving 12 bases between them. The CDR3, as DNA: TGCGCCAGCAGTCACGACAGTTTCATTCAGTACTTC. The encoded protein is CASSHDSFIQYF.

The DNA for the CDR3 is TGTGCCTGGAGTGTTCCAGGGATCTCTGGGGCCAACGTCCTGACTTTC. As protein: CAWSVPGISGANVLTF. This chain uses TRBV30 with TRBJ2-6, with D perhaps matching TRBD1 (5 bases). This CDR3 is built from 16 residues. Trimming shortened V by 0 bases and J by 0 bases, and 9 bases separated the two germline ends. The germline CDR1 and CDR2 sequences are GTSNPN and SVGIG (reference sequence).

This CDR3 is CASSYGGTGTEAFF. CDR3 sequence (DNA): TGTGCCAGCAGTTACGGAGGGACGGGCACTGAAGCTTTCTTT. The V and J genes are TRBV6-6 and TRBJ1-1, with a tentative D call TRBD1 (5 bases). The V gene lost 2 bases and the J gene lost 4 bases, with 11 bases spanning the gap. CDR1 is MNHNY and CDR2 is SVGAGI in the germline V gene (reference sequence). The CDR3 sequence is 14 residues long.

This chain joins TRBV7-8 and TRBJ2-1; tentative D call: TRBD1 (6 bases). The CDR3 totals 17 residues. V lost 2 bases and J 0 bases, leaving 14 bases between the germline ends. Per germline, CDR1 SGHVS and CDR2 FQNEAQ. This chain's CDR3 is CASSLKQGLSSYNEQFF. Here the CDR3 DNA reads TGTGCCAGCAGCTTAAAACAGGGCCTAAGCTCCTACAATGAGCAGTTCTTC. Combining the CDR3 with reference TRBV7-8 and TRBJ2-1 gives the whole variable domain GAGVSQSPRYKVAKRGQDVALRCDPISGHVSLFWYQQALGQGPEFLTYFQNEAQLDKSGLPSDRFFAERPEGSVSTLKIQRTQQEDSAVYLCASSLKQGLSSYNEQFFGPGTRLTVL.

The CDR3 loop is CAISDGQGGHQPQHF. CDR3 DNA sequence: TGTGCCATCAGTGACGGACAGGGAGGTCATCAGCCCCAGCATTTT. The rearrangement links TRBV10-3 to TRBJ1-5; 8 bases match TRBD1. V trimming: 3 bases; J trimming: 5 bases; junction bases outside the gene matches: 6. Germline lookup yields CDR1 ENHRY and CDR2 SYGVKD. CDR3 length: 15 amino acids.

This clone was seen once. This rearrangement joins TRBV11-2 to TRBJ1-3, with TRBD1 matching 7 bases. Germline loops: CDR1 SGHAT, CDR2 FQNNGV. Losses at the gene ends were 8 bases for V and 4 bases for J; bases not matched to a gene: 5. The CDR3 spans 13 residues. The CDR3 loop reads CASEDRRGNTIYF. Here the CDR3 DNA reads TGTGCCAGCGAGGACAGGAGGGGAAACACCATATATTTT. The whole variable domain, filled in from reference TRBV11-2 and TRBJ1-3, reads EAGVAQSPRYKIIEKRQSVAFWCNPISGHATLYWYQQILGQGPKLLIQFQNNGVVDDSQLPKDRFSAERLKGVDSTLKIQPAKLEDSAVYLCASEDRRGNTIYFGEGSWLTVV.

This chain links TRBV7-7 with TRBJ2-2; tentatively, D is TRBD1 (5 bases). This CDR3 is 16 amino acids long. The V and J ends lost 5 bases and 1 base respectively, with 14 bases between them. Per germline, CDR1 SSHAT and CDR2 FNYEAQ (reference sequence). The CDR3 spells CASSPGSTGNTGELFF. CDR3 DNA: TGTGCCAGCAGCCCAGGATCTACAGGGAACACCGGGGAGCTGTTTTTT.

The chain carries TRBV4-1 and TRBJ2-1; D is possibly TRBD1 (6 bases). The germline CDR1 and CDR2 sequences are MGHRA and YSYEKL. The CDR3 length is 18 residues. V was shortened by 3 bases and J by 2 bases, with 20 bases between the two germline ends. The CDR3 here is CASSHKRGGGGPYNEQFF. DNA of the CDR3: TGCGCCAGCAGCCATAAAAGAGGGGGTGGGGGACCCTACAATGAGCAGTTCTTC.

This sequence joins TRBV2 and TRBJ1-1; perhaps TRBD1 as D (5 bases). Deletions cut 4 bases from V and 3 bases from J, with 15 bases between. The CDR3 length is 15 residues. In germline, CDR1 is SNHLY, CDR2 FYNNEI. The CDR3 DNA reads as TGTGCCAGCAGTGGGACCTCTGTGGGGCACACTGAAGCTTTCTTT. This sequence encodes CASSGTSVGHTEAFF. Combining the CDR3 with reference TRBV2 and TRBJ1-1 gives the whole variable domain EPEVTQTPSHQVTQMGQEVILRCVPISNHLYFYWYRQILGQKVEFLVSFYNNEISEKSEIFDDQFSVERPDGSNFTLKIRSTKLEDSAMYFCASSGTSVGHTEAFFGQGTRLTVV.

This clone was found a few times. The chain links TRBV30 to TRBJ1-1; D is possibly TRBD1 (6 bases). The V end lost 2 bases, the J end lost 1 base, and 8 bases lay between the germline ends. Germline lookup yields CDR1 GTSNPN and CDR2 SVGIG (reference sequence). There are 13 residues in the CDR3. Written as DNA, the CDR3 is TGTGCCTGGAGTCTAGGGGGGAACACTGAAGCTTTCTTT. Its translation is CAWSLGGNTEAFF.

With regard to this clone: Relative to the germline gene, one junction end is altered; a read error may explain this. For the CDR3, the DNA is TGTGCTAGTGGTTTGGACACCACATTT. Its translation: CASGLDTTF. This chain joins TRBV12-5 and TRBJ1-1; D unresolved. The CDR3 runs to 9 residues. Germline CDR1 and CDR2: LGHNT and FRNRAP. Based on the CDR3 plus reference TRBV12-5 and TRBJ1-1, the full variable domain is DARVTQTPRHKVTEMGQEVTMRCQPILGHNTVFWYRQTMMQGLELLAYFRNRAPLDDSGMPKDRFSAEMPDATLATLKIQPSEPRDSAVYFCASGLDTTFGQGTRLTVV.

This clone showed up just once. The V call is TRBV4-3, the J call TRBJ2-7, with 8 positions matching TRBD1. The V segment lost 4 bases and the J segment 4 bases; nucleotides outside the gene matches: 6. The CDR3 runs to 14 residues. Germline lookup yields CDR1 LGHNA and CDR2 YSLEER. CDR3 in amino acids: CASSPGQGGYEQYF. The DNA of the CDR3 is TGCGCCAGCAGCCCAGGACAGGGCGGGTACGAGCAGTACTTC.

This sequence joins TRBV19 and TRBJ1-5; D call uncertain. CDR1 LNHDA and CDR2 SQIVND come from the germline V gene (reference sequence). The V and J ends lost 6 bases and 4 bases respectively, with 13 bases between them. The CDR3 covers 14 residues. CDR3 amino acids: CASRSGLLNQPQHF. The CDR3 DNA is TGTGCCAGTAGATCCGGACTGCTAAATCAGCCCCAGCATTTT.

The rearrangement joins TRBV12-5 to TRBJ2-7; TRBD1 matches 10 bases. CDR3 length: 14 residues. From germline, CDR1 is LGHNT and CDR2 FRNRAP. The trim removed 1 base at V and 4 bases at J, leaving 1 base unmatched. CDR3 loop: CASGLGTGGYEQYF. In nucleotides, the CDR3 is TGTGCTAGTGGTTTGGGGACAGGGGGGTACGAGCAGTACTTC.

V is TRBV7-2 and J is TRBJ1-2; TRBD1 matches at 7 bases. The CDR3 is 15 amino acids. The V and J ends lost 5 bases and 6 bases, in that order; junction bases with no gene match: 12. Germline CDR1 and CDR2: SGHTA and FQGNSA. This CDR3 reads CASSIQTTGAHGYTF. The CDR3, as DNA: TGTGCCAGCAGCATCCAAACTACAGGGGCCCATGGCTACACCTTC.

The chain joins TRBV15 to TRBJ1-2; weak D call: TRBD1 (5 bases). The germline gives CDR1 LNHNV, CDR2 YYDKDF (reference sequence). V shed 3 bases and J shed 1 base, with 15 bases lying between them. CDR3 length: 16 amino acids. CDR3 nucleotide sequence: TGTGCCACCAGCAGTGCGGGACGCCAGATTAACTATGGCTACACCTTC. Amino acid sequence: CATSSAGRQINYGYTF.

V and J are TRBV5-4 and TRBJ2-1; D may be TRBD2 (6 bases). This CDR3 comprises 16 residues. Trimming cost V 6 bases and J 6 bases, with 22 bases left between them. Germline V CDR1 and CDR2: SGHNT, YYREEE (reference sequence). CDR3 coding DNA: TGTGCCAGCACCCCCTTTGGGGGTAGCGGACCCAATGAGCAGTTCTTC. Translated: CASTPFGGSGPNEQFF.

The chain has TRBV6-5 and TRBJ1-2; 9 bases align to TRBD1. Germline trimming cut 6 bases from V and 4 bases from J; bases unmatched to any gene: 9. Germline assignment: CDR1 MNHEY and CDR2 SVGAGI. The CDR3 loop spans 15 amino acids. CDR3 amino acids: CASRFNRGQGYGYTF. The CDR3, as DNA: TGTGCCAGCAGATTTAACCGGGGACAGGGCTATGGCTACACCTTC.

The V gene is TRBV15, the J gene TRBJ2-5; TRBD1 might be the D (6 bases). V lost 6 bases, J lost 5 bases, and 13 bases lay in between. CDR1 is LNHNV and CDR2 is YYDKDF in the germline V gene (reference sequence). There are 13 residues in the CDR3. The CDR3 DNA reads TGTGCCACCAGACAGGGATATGGGGAGACCCAGTACTTC. It translates to CATRQGYGETQYF.

A few counts support this clone. The rearrangement links TRBV5-6 to TRBJ1-1, with D tentatively TRBD1 (6 bases). V lost 5 bases and J 4 bases, leaving 21 bases between the germline ends. Germline CDR1 is SGHDT and CDR2 is YYEEEE. The CDR3 loop spans 16 amino acids. CDR3 sequence: CASSPGGGVGGTEAFF. In DNA form, the CDR3 reads TGTGCCAGCAGTCCGGGCGGGGGCGTGGGTGGCACTGAAGCTTTCTTT. The entire variable domain, with the rest obtained from reference TRBV5-6 and TRBJ1-1, is as follows: DAGVTQSPTHLIKTRGQQVTLRCSPKSGHDTVSWYQQALGQGPQFIFQYYEEEERQRGNFPDRFSGHQFPNYSSELNVNALLLGDSALYLCASSPGGGVGGTEAFFGQGTRLTVV.

The chain employs TRBV11-3 and TRBJ2-7; 9 bases map to TRBD2. The V gene end was trimmed by 3 bases and the J gene end by 0 bases; junction bases not matched to a gene: 6. The CDR3 consists of 16 residues. The germline V gene encodes CDR1 SGHNT and CDR2 YENEEA. Written as DNA, the CDR3 is TGTGCCAGCAGCTTCGCCGGGACTAGCTCCTCCTACGAGCAGTACTTC. Amino acid sequence: CASSFAGTSSSYEQYF.

The J gene is TRBJ2-7, the V gene TRBV11-2; D is possibly TRBD1 (5 bases). The CDR3 is 15 residues long. Germline CDR1 reads SGHAT; CDR2 reads FQNNGV. V shed 5 bases and J shed 5 bases, with 19 bases lying between them. The CDR3 loop is CASSEPGSWGHEQYF. CDR3 DNA sequence: TGTGCCAGCAGCGAACCCGGGTCCTGGGGCCACGAGCAGTACTTC. Full variable domain (outside the CDR3, taken from reference TRBV11-2 and TRBJ2-7): EAGVAQSPRYKIIEKRQSVAFWCNPISGHATLYWYQQILGQGPKLLIQFQNNGVVDDSQLPKDRFSAERLKGVDSTLKIQPAKLEDSAVYLCASSEPGSWGHEQYFGPGTRLTVT.

The chain employs TRBV19 and TRBJ1-1; TRBD1 agrees at 8 bases. The germline CDR1 and CDR2 sequences are LNHDA and SQIVND (reference sequence). Losses at the gene ends were 5 bases for V and 0 bases for J; bases not matched to a gene: 2. The CDR3 is 14 residues long. The CDR3 here is CASSDRGVNTEAFF. The CDR3 DNA is TGTGCCAGTAGTGACAGGGGAGTGAACACTGAAGCTTTCTTT.

The gene calls are TRBV7-9 and TRBJ1-1; tentatively, D is TRBD1 (6 bases). With 5 bases removed from V and 1 base from J, the gap between germline ends came to 14 bases. The CDR3 runs 15 residues. Germline CDR1 and CDR2: SEHNR and FQNEAQ (reference sequence). The CDR3 DNA is TGTGCCAGCAGCCACCGACAGGATACGAACACTGAAGCTTTCTTT. It codes for CASSHRQDTNTEAFF.

This clone was seen just once. The chain links TRBV28 to TRBJ1-1; D gene unclear. The V end was cut by 3 bases, the J end by 3 bases, with 14 bases between. The CDR3 has 15 residues. From germline, CDR1 is MDHEN and CDR2 SYDVKM. The CDR3 nucleotides are TGTGCCAGCAGTTTCGGCATTACAGTTGACACTGAAGCTTTCTTT. Translated, it gives CASSFGITVDTEAFF.

The rearrangement joins TRBV4-1 to TRBJ2-5; 10 positions agree with TRBD1. Germline-derived CDR1 and CDR2 are MGHRA and YSYEKL. The CDR3 has 16 amino acids. After removal of 1 base from V and 0 bases from J, the junction contained 2 bases not matched to a gene. The CDR3 nucleotides read TGCGCCAGCAGCCAAGGGGGACAGGGGTACCAAGAGACCCAGTACTTC. Encoded protein: CASSQGGQGYQETQYF.

The rearrangement links TRBV28 to TRBJ2-5; 9 nucleotides agree with TRBD1. CDR3 size: 16 residues. CDR1 and CDR2 (germline): MDHEN, SYDVKM. The junction had 9 bases not matched to a gene; V was cut back by 5 bases and J by 2 bases. CDR3 in amino acids: CASSGPGQGTQETQYF. In nucleotides, the CDR3 is TGTGCCAGCAGTGGCCCGGGACAGGGAACTCAAGAGACCCAGTACTTC.